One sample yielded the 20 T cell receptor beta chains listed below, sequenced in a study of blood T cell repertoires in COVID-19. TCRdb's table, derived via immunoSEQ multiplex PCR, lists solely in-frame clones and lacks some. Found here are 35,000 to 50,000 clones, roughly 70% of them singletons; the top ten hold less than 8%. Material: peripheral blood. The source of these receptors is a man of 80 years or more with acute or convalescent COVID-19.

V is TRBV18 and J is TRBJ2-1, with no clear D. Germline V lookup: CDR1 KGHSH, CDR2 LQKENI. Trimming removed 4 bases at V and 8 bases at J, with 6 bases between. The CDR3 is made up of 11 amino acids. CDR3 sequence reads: CASSLSDEQFF. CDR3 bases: TGTGCCAGCTCACTCTCGGATGAGCAGTTCTTC.

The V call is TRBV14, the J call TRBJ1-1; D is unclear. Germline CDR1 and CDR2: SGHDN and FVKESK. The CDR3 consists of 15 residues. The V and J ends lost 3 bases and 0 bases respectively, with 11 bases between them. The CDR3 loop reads CASSQRLGVNTEAFF. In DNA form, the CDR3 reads TGTGCCAGCAGCCAGAGACTTGGCGTGAACACTGAAGCTTTCTTT. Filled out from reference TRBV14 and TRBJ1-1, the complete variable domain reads EAGVTQFPSHSVIEKGQTVTLRCDPISGHDNLYWYRRVMGKEIKFLLHFVKESKQDESGMPNNRFLAERTGGTYSTLKVQPAELEDSGVYFCASSQRLGVNTEAFFGQGTRLTVV.

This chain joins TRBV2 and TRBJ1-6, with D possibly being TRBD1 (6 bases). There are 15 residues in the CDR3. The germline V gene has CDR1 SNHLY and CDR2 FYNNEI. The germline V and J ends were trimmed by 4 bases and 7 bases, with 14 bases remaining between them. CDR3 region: CASSAPTGLNSPLHF. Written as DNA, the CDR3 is TGTGCCAGCAGTGCCCCGACAGGCTTGAATTCACCCCTCCACTTT.

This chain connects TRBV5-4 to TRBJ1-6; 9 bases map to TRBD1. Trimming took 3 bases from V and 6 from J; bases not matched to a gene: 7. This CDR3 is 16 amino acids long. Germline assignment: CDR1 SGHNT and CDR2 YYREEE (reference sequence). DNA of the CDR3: TGTGCCAGCAGCTCGACGGGACAGGGCTCTAATTCACCCCTCCACTTT. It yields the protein CASSSTGQGSNSPLHF.

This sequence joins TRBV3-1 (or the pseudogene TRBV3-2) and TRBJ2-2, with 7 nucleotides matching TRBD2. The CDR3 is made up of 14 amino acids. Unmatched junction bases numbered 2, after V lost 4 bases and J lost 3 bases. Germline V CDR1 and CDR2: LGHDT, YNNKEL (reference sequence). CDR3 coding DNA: TGTGCCAGCAGCCGACTAGCAGACACCGGGGAGCTGTTTTTT. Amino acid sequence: CASSRLADTGELFF.

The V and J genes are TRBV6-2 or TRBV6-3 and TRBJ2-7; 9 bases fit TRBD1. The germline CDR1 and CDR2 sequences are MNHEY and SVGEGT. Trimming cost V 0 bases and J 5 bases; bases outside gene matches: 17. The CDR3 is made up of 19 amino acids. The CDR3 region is CASSYSREQGASRRNEQYF. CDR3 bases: TGTGCCAGCAGTTACTCGAGAGAACAGGGGGCTTCCAGGAGGAACGAGCAGTACTTC.

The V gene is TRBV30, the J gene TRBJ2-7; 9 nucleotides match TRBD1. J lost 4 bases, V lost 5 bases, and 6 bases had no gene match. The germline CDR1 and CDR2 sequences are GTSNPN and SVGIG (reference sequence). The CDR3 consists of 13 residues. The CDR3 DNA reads TGTGCCTGGGCCGGGACAGGGATTTACGAGCAGTACTTC. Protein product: CAWAGTGIYEQYF.

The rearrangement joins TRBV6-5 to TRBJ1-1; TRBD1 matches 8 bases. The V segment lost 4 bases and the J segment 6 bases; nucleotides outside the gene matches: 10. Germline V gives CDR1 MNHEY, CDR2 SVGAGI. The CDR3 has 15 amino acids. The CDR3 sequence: CASSSYRGNGAEAFF. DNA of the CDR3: TGTGCCAGCAGTTCCTACAGGGGGAATGGCGCTGAAGCTTTCTTT.

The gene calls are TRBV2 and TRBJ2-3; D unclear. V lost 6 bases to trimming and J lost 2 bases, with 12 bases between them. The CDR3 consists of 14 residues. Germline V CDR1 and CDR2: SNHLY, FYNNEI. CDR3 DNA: TGTGCCAGCAGCCAGGTACGGAACACAGATACGCAGTATTTT. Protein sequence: CASSQVRNTDTQYF.

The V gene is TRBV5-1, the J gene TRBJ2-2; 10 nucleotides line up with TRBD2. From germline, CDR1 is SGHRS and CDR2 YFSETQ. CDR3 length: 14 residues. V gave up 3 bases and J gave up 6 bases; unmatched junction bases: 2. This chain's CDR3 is CASSWGTSAGELFF. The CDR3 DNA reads TGCGCCAGCAGCTGGGGGACTAGCGCCGGGGAGCTGTTTTTT.

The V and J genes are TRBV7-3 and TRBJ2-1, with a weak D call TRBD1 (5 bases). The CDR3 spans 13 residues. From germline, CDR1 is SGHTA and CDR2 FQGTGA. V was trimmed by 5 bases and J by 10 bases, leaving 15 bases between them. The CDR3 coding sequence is TGTGCCAGCAGCCCAGGGTCCCTTGGAGAGCAGTTCTTC. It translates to CASSPGSLGEQFF.

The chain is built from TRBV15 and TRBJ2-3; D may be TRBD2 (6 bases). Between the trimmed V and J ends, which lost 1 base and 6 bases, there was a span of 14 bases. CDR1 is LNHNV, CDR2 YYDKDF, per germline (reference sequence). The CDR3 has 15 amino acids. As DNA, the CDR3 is TGTGCCACCAGCAGAGCATCGGCGGGGTACGATACGCAGTATTTT. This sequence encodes CATSRASAGYDTQYF. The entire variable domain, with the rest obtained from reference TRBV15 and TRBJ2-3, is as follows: DAMVIQNPRYQVTQFGKPVTLSCSQTLNHNVMYWYQQKSSQAPKLLFHYYDKDFNNEADTPDNFQSRRPNTSFCFLDIRSPGLGDTAMYLCATSRASAGYDTQYFGPGTRLTVL.

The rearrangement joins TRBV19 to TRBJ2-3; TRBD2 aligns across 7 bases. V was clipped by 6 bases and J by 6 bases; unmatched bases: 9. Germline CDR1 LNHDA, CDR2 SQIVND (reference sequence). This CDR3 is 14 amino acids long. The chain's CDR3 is CASSLGLGGDTQYF. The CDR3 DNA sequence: TGTGCCAGTAGCCTCGGGTTGGGAGGGGATACGCAGTATTTT.

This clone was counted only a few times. The CDR3 spells CASSPRGGRASYEQYF. The CDR3 DNA follows: TGCGCCAGCAGCCCCCGGGGGGGGCGGGCCTCCTACGAGCAGTACTTC. The genes are TRBV4-3 and TRBJ2-7; 8 nucleotides match TRBD2. Looked up from germline, CDR1 is LGHNA and CDR2 is YSLEER. The J segment lost 0 bases and the V segment lost 4 bases, leaving 8 bases of the junction unmatched. The CDR3 spans 16 residues.

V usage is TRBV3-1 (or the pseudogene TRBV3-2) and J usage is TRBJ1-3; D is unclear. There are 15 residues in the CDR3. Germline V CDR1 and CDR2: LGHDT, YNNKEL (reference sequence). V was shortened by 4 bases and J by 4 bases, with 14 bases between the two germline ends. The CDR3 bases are TGTGCCAGCAGCCGCCTAGGAGTGTCCGGAAACACCATATATTTT. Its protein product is CASSRLGVSGNTIYF.

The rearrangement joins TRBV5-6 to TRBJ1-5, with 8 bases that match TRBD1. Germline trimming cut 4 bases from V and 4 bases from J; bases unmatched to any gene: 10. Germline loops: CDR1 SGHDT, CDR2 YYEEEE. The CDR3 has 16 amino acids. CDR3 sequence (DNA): TGTGCCAGCAGCAGATATTCGACAGGGGATAATCAGCCCCAGCATTTT. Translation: CASSRYSTGDNQPQHF.

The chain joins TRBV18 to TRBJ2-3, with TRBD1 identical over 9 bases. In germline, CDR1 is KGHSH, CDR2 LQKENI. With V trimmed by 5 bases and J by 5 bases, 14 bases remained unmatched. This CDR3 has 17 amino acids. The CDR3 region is CASSVGTGWIHLDTQYF. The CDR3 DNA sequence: TGTGCCAGCTCAGTGGGGACAGGGTGGATACACCTAGATACGCAGTATTTT.

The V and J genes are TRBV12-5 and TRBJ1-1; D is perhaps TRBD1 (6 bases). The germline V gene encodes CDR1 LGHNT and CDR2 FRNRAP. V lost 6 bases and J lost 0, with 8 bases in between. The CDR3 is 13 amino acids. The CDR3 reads CASGDRLNTEAFF. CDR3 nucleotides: TGTGCTAGTGGGGACAGATTGAACACTGAAGCTTTCTTT. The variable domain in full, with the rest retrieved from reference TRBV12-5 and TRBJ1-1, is DARVTQTPRHKVTEMGQEVTMRCQPILGHNTVFWYRQTMMQGLELLAYFRNRAPLDDSGMPKDRFSAEMPDATLATLKIQPSEPRDSAVYFCASGDRLNTEAFFGQGTRLTVV.

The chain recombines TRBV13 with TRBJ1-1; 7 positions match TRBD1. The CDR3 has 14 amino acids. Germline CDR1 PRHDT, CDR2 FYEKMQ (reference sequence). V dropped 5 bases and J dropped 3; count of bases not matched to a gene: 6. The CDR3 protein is CASSMTGRDTEAFF. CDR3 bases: TGTGCCAGCAGCATGACAGGGAGAGACACTGAAGCTTTCTTT.

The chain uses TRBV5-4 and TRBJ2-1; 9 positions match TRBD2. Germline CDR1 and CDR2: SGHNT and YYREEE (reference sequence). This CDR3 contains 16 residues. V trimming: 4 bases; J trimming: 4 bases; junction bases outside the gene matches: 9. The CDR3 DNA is TGTGCCAGCAGCATCGGAGCGGGAGGAAGTTACAATGAGCAGTTCTTC. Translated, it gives CASSIGAGGSYNEQFF. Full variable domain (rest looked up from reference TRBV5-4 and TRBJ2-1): ETGVTQSPTHLIKTRGQQVTLRCSSQSGHNTVSWYQQALGQGPQFIFQYYREEENGRGNFPPRFSGLQFPNYSSELNVNALELDDSALYLCASSIGAGGSYNEQFFGPGTRLTVL.